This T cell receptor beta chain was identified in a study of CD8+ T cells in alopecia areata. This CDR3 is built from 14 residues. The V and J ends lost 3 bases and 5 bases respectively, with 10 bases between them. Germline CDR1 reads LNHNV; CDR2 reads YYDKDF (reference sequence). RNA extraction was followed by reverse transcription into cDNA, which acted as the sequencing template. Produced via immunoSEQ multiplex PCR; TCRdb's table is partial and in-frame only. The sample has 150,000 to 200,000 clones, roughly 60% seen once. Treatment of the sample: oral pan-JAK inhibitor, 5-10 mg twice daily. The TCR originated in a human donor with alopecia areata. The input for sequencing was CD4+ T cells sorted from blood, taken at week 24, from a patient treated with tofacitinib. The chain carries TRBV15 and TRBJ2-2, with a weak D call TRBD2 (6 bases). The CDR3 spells CATSSAGRTGELFF. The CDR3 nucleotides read TGTGCCACCAGCAGTGCGGGGAGGACCGGGGAGCTGTTTTTT.